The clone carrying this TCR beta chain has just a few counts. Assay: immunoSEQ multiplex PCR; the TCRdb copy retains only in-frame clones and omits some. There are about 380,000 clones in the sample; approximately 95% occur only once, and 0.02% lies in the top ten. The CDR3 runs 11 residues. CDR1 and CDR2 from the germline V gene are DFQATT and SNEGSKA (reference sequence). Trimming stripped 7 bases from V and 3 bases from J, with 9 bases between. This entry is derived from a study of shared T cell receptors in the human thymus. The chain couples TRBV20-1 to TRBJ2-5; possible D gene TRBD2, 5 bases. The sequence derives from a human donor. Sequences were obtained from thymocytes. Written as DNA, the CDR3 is TGCAGTGTACGGACTGAAGAGACCCAGTACTTC. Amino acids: CSVRTEETQYF.